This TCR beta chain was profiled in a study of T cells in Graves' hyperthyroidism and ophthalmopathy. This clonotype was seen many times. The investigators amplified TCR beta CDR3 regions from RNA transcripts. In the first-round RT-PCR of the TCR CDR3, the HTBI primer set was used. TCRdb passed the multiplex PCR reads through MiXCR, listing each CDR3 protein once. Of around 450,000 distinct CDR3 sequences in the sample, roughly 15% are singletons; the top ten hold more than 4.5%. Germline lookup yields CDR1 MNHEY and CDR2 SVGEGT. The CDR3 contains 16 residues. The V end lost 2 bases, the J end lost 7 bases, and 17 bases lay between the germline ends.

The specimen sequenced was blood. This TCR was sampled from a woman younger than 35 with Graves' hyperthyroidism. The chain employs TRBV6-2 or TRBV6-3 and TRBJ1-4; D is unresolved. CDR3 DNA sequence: TGTGCCAGCAGTTACCGAGACCCAGCTGCCGGTGAAAAACTGTTTTTT. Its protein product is CASSYRDPAAGEKLFF.